A selection of T cell receptor beta chains follows, all from one sample in a study of T cell changes during pregnancy in multiple sclerosis. Using immunoSEQ multiplex PCR, the repertoire was profiled, and TCRdb retains in-frame clones only, with some absent. The table lists 65,000 to 80,000 clones, around 93% of them singletons, with roughly 1% in the top ten. The starting material was peripheral blood, obtained in the first trimester of pregnancy. These receptors were obtained from a female donor with multiple sclerosis, enrolled in a pregnancy study. The CDR3 runs from the conserved cysteine through the conserved F or W. The D gene is left open where the match is weak. Size values are once, few and many counts, or a class for expanded clones, and some rows have none.

clone size: -; V gene: TRBV28; D gene: -; J gene: TRBJ2-2; CDR3 DNA: TGTGCCAGCAGCCAAGGAGGGGGCGCGAACACCGGGGAGCTGTTTTTT; CDR3 protein: CASSQGGGANTGELFF
clone size: once; V gene: TRBV18; D gene: -; J gene: TRBJ2-1; CDR3 DNA: TGTGCCAGCTCACCAAAACTAGGATATGAGCAGTTCTTC; CDR3 protein: CASSPKLGYEQFF
clone size: -; V gene: TRBV6-6; D gene: -; J gene: TRBJ1-4; CDR3 DNA: TGTGCCAGCAGCCGGTTACAGAATCCAACTAATGAAAAACTGTTTTTT; CDR3 protein: CASSRLQNPTNEKLFF
clone size: -; V gene: TRBV7-9; D gene: -; J gene: TRBJ2-7; CDR3 DNA: TGTGCCAGCAGCTTTGGTGCAGGGCTCTACGAGCAGTACTTC; CDR3 protein: CASSFGAGLYEQYF
clone size: -; V gene: TRBV29-1; D gene: -; J gene: TRBJ1-1; CDR3 DNA: TGCAGCGTTACCGGACAGCACACTGAAGCTTTCTTT; CDR3 protein: CSVTGQHTEAFF
clone size: -; V gene: TRBV28; D gene: -; J gene: TRBJ2-7; CDR3 DNA: TGTGCCAGCAGTTTGGTTTCAACAGGGAGCGATAAGCAGTACTTC; CDR3 protein: CASSLVSTGSDKQYF
clone size: -; V gene: TRBV28; D gene: -; J gene: TRBJ1-5; CDR3 DNA: TGTGCCAGCAGTTTTCGGGGTCCTACTCAGCCCCAGCATTTT; CDR3 protein: CASSFRGPTQPQHF
clone size: -; V gene: TRBV21-1; D gene: -; J gene: TRBJ2-5; CDR3 DNA: TGTGCCAGCAGCGCCCCGGGACAGCCCGGGCCCCAGTACTTC; CDR3 protein: CASSAPGQPGPQYF
clone size: -; V gene: TRBV2; D gene: TRBD1; J gene: TRBJ1-1; CDR3 DNA: TGTGCCAGCAGTGAAGACAGGGGGCTAACTGAAGCTTTCTTT; CDR3 protein: CASSEDRGLTEAFF
clone size: -; V gene: TRBV27; D gene: TRBD1; J gene: TRBJ2-7; CDR3 DNA: TGTGCCAGCAGTTCCCGGGACAGGGGCTACGAGCAGTACTTC; CDR3 protein: CASSSRDRGYEQYF
clone size: -; V gene: TRBV30; D gene: -; J gene: TRBJ2-1; CDR3 DNA: TGTGCCTGGAGTGGGCTAGATGAGCAGTTCTTC; CDR3 protein: CAWSGLDEQFF
clone size: -; V gene: TRBV5-1; D gene: -; J gene: TRBJ2-2; CDR3 DNA: TGCGCCTCCAGAGGGAGGCCTAGCCTCGCCGGGGAGCTGTTTTTT; CDR3 protein: CASRGRPSLAGELFF